These 19 T cell receptor beta chains share one sample of origin, sequenced in a study of PD-1 blockade in classical Hodgkin lymphoma (dated by TCRdb to 2020 to 2022). Library preparation was by the immunoSEQ multiplex PCR assay. This is the immuneACCESS table as TCRdb keeps it, with only in-frame sequences that have V and J called. A part of the clones is gone; compared with another copy, unresolved V genes explain less than half, and the rest is unexplained. The sample table contains tens of thousands of clones; only one count was recorded for roughly 73% of them. Around 22% of the sample is taken by the ten largest. The time point label here, explained by the study, means: cycle 2 day 1 (C2D1) of nivolumab. All trial patients had relapsed after autologous stem cell transplantation, with cohorts A, B and C differing in prior brentuximab vedotin exposure. This specimen consisted of peripheral blood mononuclear cells (PBMCs), obtained before the second cycle of nivolumab. These receptor sequences come from a human donor with classical Hodgkin lymphoma.

A remark on this clone: This same CDR3 is encoded by further DNA sequences in the sample. The chain joins TRBV27 to TRBJ2-1; 14 nucleotides agree with TRBD2. This CDR3 has 15 residues. The germline V gene encodes CDR1 MNHEY and CDR2 SMNVEV (reference sequence). Trimming cost V 6 bases and J 6 bases; bases outside gene matches: 4. The CDR3 sequence: CASSLGLAGVNEQFF. The CDR3 DNA is TGTGCCAGCAGCCTGGGACTAGCGGGAGTCAATGAGCAGTTCTTC.

The chain has TRBV27 and TRBJ2-7, with TRBD2 matching 7 bases. Looked up from germline, CDR1 is MNHEY and CDR2 is SMNVEV (reference sequence). J lost 2 bases, V lost 5 bases, and 9 bases had no gene match. This CDR3 comprises 15 residues. The CDR3 nucleotides are TGTGCCAGCAGTACCCGACTAGCTGATACCTACGAGCAGTACTTC. Its protein product is CASSTRLADTYEQYF.

V is TRBV6-5 and J is TRBJ2-7; 12 bases are shared with TRBD2. The V gene's germline CDR1 is MNHEY and CDR2 SVGAGI. This CDR3 is built from 14 residues. Trimming removed 6 bases from V and 2 bases from J; junction bases left unmatched: 2. CDR3 in DNA: TGTGCCAGCAGAACTAGCGGGGGGACCTACGAGCAGTACTTC. It yields the protein CASRTSGGTYEQYF.

The chain carries TRBV27 and TRBJ2-5, with TRBD2 matching 9 bases. Per germline, CDR1 MNHEY and CDR2 SMNVEV (reference sequence). The CDR3 is 14 amino acids. The junction had 2 bases not matched to a gene; V was cut back by 4 bases and J by 2 bases. The CDR3 protein is CASSYLAGQETQYF. CDR3 DNA: TGTGCCAGCAGTTATCTAGCGGGGCAAGAGACCCAGTACTTC.

The chain employs TRBV4-1 and TRBJ1-4; possibly TRBD1 for D (6 bases). The length of the CDR3 is 19 residues. Germline values: CDR1 MGHRA, CDR2 YSYEKL. V lost 0 bases, J lost 7 bases, and 24 bases lay in between. Here the CDR3 DNA reads TGCGCCAGCAGCCAAGATAGGGGCCAGGGGACGGCAACGGGTGAAAAACTGTTTTTT. It yields the protein CASSQDRGQGTATGEKLFF.

The chain links TRBV10-3 to TRBJ2-7; D is ambiguous. V dropped 4 bases and J dropped 1 base, with 2 bases sitting between them. CDR3 size: 11 residues. From germline, CDR1 is ENHRY and CDR2 SYGVKD. For the CDR3, the DNA is TGTGCCATCAGTGCATCCTACGAGCAGTACTTC. It yields the protein CAISASYEQYF.

This rearrangement joins TRBV25-1 to TRBJ2-1; 9 nucleotides align to TRBD2. The length of the CDR3 is 15 residues. The J segment lost 6 bases and the V segment lost 4 bases, leaving 7 bases of the junction unmatched. CDR1 is MGHDK, CDR2 SYGVNS, per germline. In nucleotides, the CDR3 is TGTGCCAGCAGTGGTAGCGGGAGCAGAGGCAATGAGCAGTTCTTC. Protein product: CASSGSGSRGNEQFF.

The chain recombines TRBV2 with TRBJ2-5, with a possible D match to TRBD2 (6 bases). CDR3 length: 14 residues. Germline V gene lookup returns CDR1 SNHLY and CDR2 FYNNEI. The V and J ends lost 8 bases and 4 bases respectively, with 17 bases between them. CDR3 sequence (DNA): TGTGCCAGCTGGGGTCCCGCGGGAATAGAGACCCAGTACTTC. Translated, it gives CASWGPAGIETQYF. Using reference TRBV2 and TRBJ2-5 for the parts outside the CDR3, the full variable domain is EPEVTQTPSHQVTQMGQEVILRCVPISNHLYFYWYRQILGQKVEFLVSFYNNEISEKSEIFDDQFSVERPDGSNFTLKIRSTKLEDSAMYFCASWGPAGIETQYFGPGTRLLVL.

The chain employs TRBV27 and TRBJ2-7; no definite D call. Trimming left V 8 bases short and J 4 bases short, with 9 bases between. The CDR3 is made up of 11 amino acids. The V gene's germline CDR1 is MNHEY and CDR2 SMNVEV (reference sequence). The CDR3 spells CASGISYEQYF. CDR3 DNA: TGTGCCAGCGGAATAAGTTACGAGCAGTACTTC.

This chain links TRBV5-1 with TRBJ2-7; TRBD2 matches 13 bases. Germline assignment: CDR1 SGHRS and CDR2 YFSETQ. This CDR3 spans 15 amino acids. The J segment lost 7 bases and the V segment lost 3 bases, leaving 7 bases of the junction unmatched. CDR3 in amino acids: CASSSRLAGGGEQYF. The CDR3 DNA reads TGCGCCAGCAGCTCTAGACTAGCGGGAGGTGGGGAGCAGTACTTC.

The DNA of the CDR3 is TGCAGTGCCCAAGACAACTATGGCTACACCTTC. Protein product: CSAQDNYGYTF. The V gene is TRBV20-1, the J gene TRBJ1-2, with D unresolved. Germline assignment: CDR1 DFQATT and CDR2 SNEGSKA (reference sequence). V gave up 6 bases and J gave up 2 bases, with 7 bases separating them. This CDR3 has 11 amino acids.

By sample share, this clone is medium-sized. The chain uses TRBV7-8 and TRBJ1-1; D is undetermined. The germline gives CDR1 SGHVS, CDR2 FQNEAQ. Trimming pared 5 bases from V and 11 bases from J, leaving 15 bases between. The CDR3 is 12 residues long. As DNA, the CDR3 is TGTGCCAGCAGCACATCACTTTCTGCCGCTTTCTTT. Amino acid sequence: CASSTSLSAAFF.

The count of this clone is one. CDR3 sequence reads: CASSEPGQGPEEETQYF. CDR3 nucleotide sequence: TGTGCCAGCAGCGAACCGGGACAGGGGCCGGAGGAAGAGACCCAGTACTTC. The chain uses TRBV9 and TRBJ2-5; TRBD1 agrees at 10 bases. V shed 3 bases, J shed 3 bases, and the junction held 11 bases outside the gene matches. CDR1 is SGDLS, CDR2 YYNGEE, per germline. This CDR3 is built from 17 residues.

CDR3 nucleotides: TGTGCCAGCAGGGAAAGCTCTGGAAACACCATATATTTT. It codes for CASRESSGNTIYF. The V gene is TRBV2, the J gene TRBJ1-3; no reliable D call. From germline, CDR1 is SNHLY and CDR2 FYNNEI. V gave up 6 bases and J gave up 0 bases, with 6 bases separating them. This CDR3 is 13 amino acids long.

V gene TRBV11-2 combines with J gene TRBJ2-7; D not resolved. The CDR3 length is 15 residues. CDR1 and CDR2 (germline): SGHAT, FQNNGV. Trimming shortened V by 6 bases and J by 4 bases, and 19 bases separated the two germline ends. The CDR3 is CASSYGLQPSYEQYF. In nucleotides, the CDR3 is TGTGCCAGCAGTTATGGCTTACAGCCCTCTTACGAGCAGTACTTC. Together with reference TRBV11-2 and TRBJ2-7, the CDR3 gives the full variable domain: EAGVAQSPRYKIIEKRQSVAFWCNPISGHATLYWYQQILGQGPKLLIQFQNNGVVDDSQLPKDRFSAERLKGVDSTLKIQPAKLEDSAVYLCASSYGLQPSYEQYFGPGTRLTVT.

The J gene is TRBJ2-7, the V gene TRBV6-1, with D possibly being TRBD1 (6 bases). The V gene lost 6 bases and the J gene lost 6 bases, with 15 bases spanning the gap. The CDR3 has 13 amino acids. CDR1 is MNHNS and CDR2 is SASEGT in the germline V gene. The CDR3 DNA follows: TGTGCCAGCAGAAATCCATCAGGGGCCGAGCAGTACTTC. It encodes CASRNPSGAEQYF.

On this clone: Additional DNA sequences in this sample encode the identical CDR3. The chain's CDR3 is CASSPGSSYNEQFF. Written as DNA, the CDR3 is TGTGCCAGCTCCCCCGGCTCCTCCTACAATGAGCAGTTCTTC. V usage is TRBV27 and J usage is TRBJ2-1; D not resolved. The CDR3 has 14 residues. V dropped 8 bases and J dropped 0 bases, with 11 bases sitting between them. CDR1 and CDR2 from the germline V gene are MNHEY and SMNVEV (reference sequence).

The V gene is TRBV11-2, the J gene TRBJ2-7, with D perhaps matching TRBD1 (6 bases). This CDR3 contains 12 residues. Germline assignment: CDR1 SGHAT and CDR2 FQNNGV. The V gene lost 6 bases and the J gene lost 4 bases, with 10 bases spanning the gap. The CDR3 sequence: CASRGASYEQYF. CDR3 bases: TGTGCCAGCAGGGGGGCGTCTTACGAGCAGTACTTC.

Only a few counts were recorded for this clone. DNA for the CDR3: TGTGCCAGCAGCTTCACAGATATTCGTGGCTTTGAGCAGTTCTTC. Protein sequence: CASSFTDIRGFEQFF. V and J are TRBV7-8 and TRBJ2-1, with D unresolved. Trimming left V 3 bases short and J 9 bases short, with 18 bases between. The V gene's germline CDR1 is SGHVS and CDR2 FQNEAQ. CDR3 length: 15 amino acids.